The 6 T cell receptor beta chains in this list originate from one sample, sequenced in a study of T cell responses to AZD1222 COVID-19 vaccine. Generated by immunoSEQ multiplex PCR, the TCRdb table keeps only in-frame clones and is missing some. The sample shows 95,000 to 100,000 clones, approximately 90% of them seen only once. The source material was peripheral blood, sampled on day 0 of AZD1222 vaccination. All receptors derive from an adult in good health.

The CDR3 DNA follows: TGTGCCAGCAGCCAAGATTGGCCAGCCCACTCTGGAAACACCATATATTTT. The encoded protein is CASSQDWPAHSGNTIYF. The chain combines TRBV14 with TRBJ1-3, with unresolved D. V was pared by 0 bases and J by 0 bases, with 12 bases between. CDR1 SGHDN and CDR2 FVKESK come from the germline V gene. The length of the CDR3 is 17 residues. The full variable domain, with the rest looked up from reference TRBV14 and TRBJ1-3, is EAGVTQFPSHSVIEKGQTVTLRCDPISGHDNLYWYRRVMGKEIKFLLHFVKESKQDESGMPNNRFLAERTGGTYSTLKVQPAELEDSGVYFCASSQDWPAHSGNTIYFGEGSWLTVV.

The chain carries TRBV11-2 and TRBJ1-2, with D possibly matching TRBD1 (6 bases). Germline lookup yields CDR1 SGHAT and CDR2 FQNNGV. The V end was cut by 6 bases, the J end by 9 bases, with 20 bases between. CDR3 length: 14 residues. The CDR3 loop is CASSPHRDNPSYTF. The CDR3 DNA sequence: TGTGCCAGCAGTCCTCACCGGGACAATCCCAGCTACACCTTC. Full variable domain (outside the CDR3, taken from reference TRBV11-2 and TRBJ1-2): EAGVAQSPRYKIIEKRQSVAFWCNPISGHATLYWYQQILGQGPKLLIQFQNNGVVDDSQLPKDRFSAERLKGVDSTLKIQPAKLEDSAVYLCASSPHRDNPSYTFGSGTRLTVV.

The chain has TRBV5-1 and TRBJ1-1; possibly TRBD1 for D (5 bases). Trimming stripped 0 bases from V and 6 bases from J, with 12 bases between. The CDR3 consists of 14 residues. Germline CDR1 is SGHRS and CDR2 is YFSETQ. CDR3: CASSLDRGHSEAFF. The CDR3 DNA reads as TGCGCCAGCAGCTTGGATAGGGGCCACTCTGAAGCTTTCTTT.

The V and J genes are TRBV27 and TRBJ1-5; D perhaps matches TRBD1 (6 bases). CDR3 size: 14 residues. Trimming left V 6 bases short and J 6 bases short, with 15 bases between. In germline, CDR1 is MNHEY, CDR2 SMNVEV (reference sequence). DNA of the CDR3: TGTGCCAGCAGCCCCACTTTAGGGGGTCAGCCCCAGCATTTT. It yields the protein CASSPTLGGQPQHF.

This chain uses TRBV12-3 or TRBV12-4 with TRBJ2-4; the D gene could be TRBD1 or TRBD2 (5 bases each). Trimming stripped 6 bases from V and 6 bases from J, with 9 bases between. The CDR3 extends over 12 amino acids. The CDR3 bases are TGTGCCAGCAGATGGGACGGAAACATTCAGTACTTC. Translating gives CASRWDGNIQYF.

This CDR3 is CASSQDRRGSYTF. The CDR3 coding sequence is TGTGCCAGCAGCCAAGATAGGAGGGGTTCCTACACCTTC. This chain links TRBV14 with TRBJ1-2; D possibly corresponds to TRBD1 (5 bases). Germline CDR1 reads SGHDN; CDR2 reads FVKESK. The ends were cut back, 0 bases at V and 10 bases at J, with 12 bases in the middle. The CDR3 extends over 13 amino acids.